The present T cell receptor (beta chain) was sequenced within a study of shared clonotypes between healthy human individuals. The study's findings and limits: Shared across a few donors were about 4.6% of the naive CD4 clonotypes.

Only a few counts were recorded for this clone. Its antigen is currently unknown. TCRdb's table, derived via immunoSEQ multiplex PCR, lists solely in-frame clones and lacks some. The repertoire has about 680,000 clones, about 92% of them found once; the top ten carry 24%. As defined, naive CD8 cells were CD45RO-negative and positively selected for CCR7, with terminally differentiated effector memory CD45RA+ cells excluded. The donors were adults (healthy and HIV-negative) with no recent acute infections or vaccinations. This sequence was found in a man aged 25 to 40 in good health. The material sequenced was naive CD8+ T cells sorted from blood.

The CDR3 DNA follows: TGCAGCGTTGAAGATCGACGGGGCAGCTATGGCTACACCTTC. This encodes CSVEDRRGSYGYTF. The J gene is TRBJ1-2, the V gene TRBV29-1; possibly TRBD1 for D (5 bases). Deletions cut 0 bases from V and 4 bases from J, with 12 bases between. CDR3 length: 14 residues. Germline-derived CDR1 and CDR2 are SQVTM and ANQGSEA.